A selection of T cell receptor beta chains follows, all from one sample in a study of human T cells and chemical hapten exposure. TCRdb called the RACE reads again in MiXCR, with one record for every CDR3 protein. The table shows some 31,000 distinct CDR3 sequences, with less than 6% occurring only once. The specimen was whole blood. The receptors were gathered from a human donor in good health. Some clones in this sample may be carry-over from other donors' samples. Both conserved end residues are part of each CDR3. D genes are given only for firm matches. Clone size is shown for a subset of rows, as once, few, many or a class of expanded clone.

size | length | J | V | D | CDR3 | DNA
many | 14 | TRBJ2-3 | TRBV29-1 | TRBD2 | CSVVTSGGMDTQYF | TGCAGCGTTGTGACTAGCGGGGGGATGGATACGCAGTATTTT
many | 13 | TRBJ2-1 | TRBV7-2 | NA | CASRGVGYNEQFF | TGTGCCAGCAGGGGGGTCGGCTACAATGAGCAGTTCTTC
many | 14 | TRBJ2-3 | TRBV12-3/TRBV12-4 | TRBD1 | CASSVRQGTDTQYF | TGTGCCAGCAGTGTAAGACAGGGAACAGATACGCAGTATTTT
NA | 16 | TRBJ2-3 | TRBV11-2 | TRBD2 | CASNRATSGSTDTQYF | TGTGCCAGCAACCGGGCAACTAGCGGTAGCACAGATACGCAGTATTTT
many | 20 | TRBJ2-2 | TRBV7-9 | NA | CASSSDRAPSKPLNTGELFF | TGTGCCAGCAGCTCCGACCGGGCCCCATCAAAACCCTTGAACACCGGGGAGCTGTTTTTT
many | 16 | TRBJ2-3 | TRBV27 | TRBD2 | CASSHPLAGVADTQYF | TGTGCCAGCAGTCACCCTCTAGCGGGAGTCGCAGATACGCAGTATTTT
NA | 12 | TRBJ2-1 | TRBV19 | NA | CASSKRGDEQFF | TGTGCCAGTAGTAAGAGGGGCGATGAGCAGTTCTTC
many | 13 | TRBJ2-7 | TRBV5-1 | TRBD1 | CASSPDRVLEQYF | TGCGCCAGCAGCCCGGACAGGGTCCTCGAGCAGTACTTC
many | 14 | TRBJ1-2 | TRBV6-2/TRBV6-3 | NA | CASSYSARGYGYTF | TGTGCCAGCAGTTACTCGGCGAGGGGCTATGGCTACACCTTC
few | 15 | TRBJ2-5 | TRBV2 | NA | CASNQGLSTAATQYF | TGTGCCAGCAATCAGGGACTCTCCACCGCGGCGACCCAGTACTTC
few | 16 | TRBJ2-3 | TRBV5-1 | TRBD1 | CASSLTTGASTDTQYF | TGCGCCAGCAGCTTGACGACAGGGGCTAGCACAGATACGCAGTATTTT
many | 14 | TRBJ1-2 | TRBV6-2/TRBV6-3 | NA | CASSPGQRIYGYTF | TGTGCCAGCAGTCCTGGACAGAGGATCTATGGCTACACCTTC
few | 14 | TRBJ2-4 | TRBV20-1 | NA | CSAEGPLAKNIQYF | TGCAGTGCCGAGGGACCGCTAGCCAAAAACATTCAGTACTTC
many | 14 | TRBJ1-1 | TRBV12-3/TRBV12-4 | NA | CASSLRHANTEAFF | TGTGCCAGCAGTTTAAGGCATGCTAACACTGAAGCTTTCTTT
few | 14 | TRBJ1-1 | TRBV7-2 | TRBD1 | CASSSGTVNTEAFF | TGTGCCAGCAGCTCCGGGACAGTGAACACTGAAGCTTTCTTT
many | 17 | TRBJ2-3 | TRBV6-2/TRBV6-3 | NA | CASSYGRFGRSTDTQYF | TGTGCCAGCAGTTACGGCAGGTTTGGCAGGTCCACAGATACGCAGTATTTT
many | 15 | TRBJ2-7 | TRBV15 | NA | CATSRDVNSPYEQYF | TGTGCCACCAGCAGAGATGTGAACAGCCCTTACGAGCAGTACTTC
NA | 16 | TRBJ1-2 | TRBV5-1 | NA | CASSPSGGSANYGHTF | TGCGCCAGCAGCCCATCCGGAGGCAGCGCTAACTATGGCCACACCTTC
NA | 16 | TRBJ1-2 | TRBV7-6 | NA | CASSLGSGPGTYGYTF | TGTGCCAGCAGCTTAGGCTCTGGCCCGGGGACCTATGGCTACACCTTC
many | 19 | TRBJ2-1 | TRBV4-2 | TRBD2 | CASSQEGLAGGGIPNEQFF | TGTGCCAGCAGCCAAGAAGGACTAGCGGGAGGAGGGATACCGAATGAGCAGTTCTTC
few | 14 | TRBJ2-5 | TRBV7-9 | NA | CASSNGGLEETQYF | TGTGCCAGCAGCAACGGGGGGCTTGAAGAGACCCAGTACTTC
NA | 12 | TRBJ2-1 | TRBV28 | NA | CASSTSGRVEFF | TGTGCCAGCAGTACCTCCGGACGGGTGGAGTTCTTC
many | 15 | TRBJ1-1 | TRBV7-8 | NA | CASSHTGPHVTEAFF | TGTGCCAGCAGCCACACCGGACCACACGTGACTGAAGCTTTCTTT
many | 15 | TRBJ1-1 | TRBV20-1 | TRBD1 | CSAPKDRIMNTEAFF | TGCAGTGCCCCGAAGGACAGGATCATGAACACTGAAGCTTTCTTT
NA | 17 | TRBJ2-3 | TRBV5-1 | TRBD2 | CASSLVLLAGGLDTQYF | TGCGCCAGCAGCTTGGTACTGCTAGCGGGGGGCCTAGATACGCAGTATTTT
few | 16 | TRBJ1-5 | TRBV7-2 | NA | CASSLVSGEGKQPQHF | TGTGCCAGCAGCTTAGTGTCAGGGGAGGGTAAACAGCCCCAGCATTTT
many | 13 | TRBJ1-1 | TRBV5-4 | NA | CASSLHMNTEAFF | TGTGCCAGCAGCTTACACATGAACACTGAAGCTTTCTTT
medium-sized | 11 | TRBJ1-2 | TRBV29-1 | TRBD1 | CSALDRGGYTF | TGCAGCGCCCTTGACAGGGGCGGCTACACCTTC
many | 13 | TRBJ1-1 | TRBV29-1 | NA | CSVAPGGKTEAFF | TGCAGCGTCGCCCCGGGGGGCAAGACTGAAGCTTTCTTT
NA | 13 | TRBJ2-1 | TRBV10-1 | TRBD1 | CASSEQDRAAAFF | TGCGCCAGCAGTGAGCAAGACAGGGCCGCCGCGTTCTTC
few | 15 | TRBJ1-4 | TRBV11-2 | NA | CASSLNRDLAEKLFF | TGTGCCAGCAGCCTTAACAGGGACTTGGCTGAAAAACTGTTTTTT
few | 13 | TRBJ1-6 | TRBV6-5 | NA | CASTRTLTSPLHF | TGTGCCAGCACGCGGACACTGACTTCACCCCTCCACTTT
many | 16 | TRBJ2-1 | TRBV20-1 | NA | CSAGTPRGPGANEQFF | TGCAGTGCTGGGACCCCTAGGGGCCCCGGGGCCAATGAGCAGTTCTTC
many | 14 | TRBJ1-2 | TRBV28 | NA | CASSSGGAMFRYTF | TGTGCCAGCAGTTCCGGTGGGGCAATGTTCCGCTACACCTTC
many | 17 | TRBJ1-1 | TRBV4-3 | NA | CASSQDRAQAGRTEAFF | TGCGCCAGCAGCCAAGATAGGGCCCAGGCGGGCCGGACTGAAGCTTTCTTT
many | 14 | TRBJ2-1 | TRBV7-2 | TRBD1 | CASSLDRDRYEQFF | TGTGCCAGCAGCTTAGATAGGGACAGGTACGAGCAGTTCTTC
many | 17 | TRBJ2-5 | TRBV5-1 | NA | CASSLAGGSGEQETQYF | TGCGCCAGCAGCTTGGCCGGGGGCAGCGGGGAACAGGAGACCCAGTACTTC
NA | 16 | TRBJ1-1 | TRBV4-3 | NA | CASSHMTSRANTEAFF | TGCGCCAGCAGCCACATGACAAGTAGGGCAAACACTGAAGCTTTCTTT
few | 15 | TRBJ1-1 | TRBV3-1 | TRBD1 | CASSQGTGFGTEAFF | TGTGCCAGCAGCCAAGGGACAGGGTTCGGGACTGAAGCTTTCTTT
many | 16 | TRBJ2-7 | TRBV14 | TRBD1 | CASSPDGDRGFYEQYF | TGTGCCAGCAGCCCCGATGGGGACAGGGGGTTCTACGAGCAGTACTTC
many | 14 | TRBJ1-2 | TRBV7-9 | NA | CASSLGGTVYGYTF | TGTGCCAGCAGCTTAGGAGGGACGGTTTATGGCTACACCTTC
many | 13 | TRBJ2-7 | TRBV20-1 | NA | CSAIGGRDYEQYF | TGCAGTGCTATCGGGGGCAGGGACTACGAGCAGTACTTC
many | 15 | TRBJ2-2 | TRBV25-1 | TRBD1 | CASSPWDRGTGELFF | TGTGCCAGCAGCCCATGGGACAGGGGGACCGGGGAGCTGTTTTTT
NA | 13 | TRBJ1-2 | TRBV20-1 | TRBD1 | CSASGTGLYGYTF | TGCAGTGCTAGCGGGACAGGGCTTTATGGCTACACCTTC
many | 17 | TRBJ1-2 | TRBV13 | NA | CASSLRLLQEKESGYTF | TGTGCCAGCAGCTTACGGCTCCTACAGGAGAAGGAGAGTGGCTACACCTTC
many | 15 | TRBJ1-2 | TRBV3-1 | NA | CASSQDYPGSGGYTF | TGTGCCAGCAGCCAAGATTATCCGGGTTCGGGTGGCTACACCTTC
many | 12 | TRBJ1-2 | TRBV28 | NA | CASSLAGYGYTF | TGTGCCAGCAGTTTAGCGGGGTACGGCTACACCTTC
few | 14 | TRBJ2-3 | TRBV7-9 | TRBD2 | CATKTSRTTDTQYF | TGTGCCACCAAGACTAGCCGCACAACAGATACGCAGTATTTT
many | 16 | TRBJ2-4 | TRBV3-1 | NA | CASSQAGQVLKNIQYF | TGTGCCAGCAGCCAAGCAGGACAAGTCCTCAAAAACATTCAGTACTTC
many | 14 | TRBJ1-2 | TRBV15 | NA | CATSQRSGAYGYTF | TGTGCCACCAGCCAGAGGTCGGGTGCCTATGGCTACACCTTC
few | 18 | TRBJ1-3 | TRBV12-3/TRBV12-4 | NA | CASSALSGPQISGNTIYF | TGTGCCAGCAGTGCCTTATCCGGGCCACAGATCTCCGGAAACACCATATATTTT
many | 12 | TRBJ2-7 | TRBV5-6 | NA | CASSLYGYEQYF | TGTGCCAGCAGCTTGTACGGGTACGAGCAGTACTTC
NA | 10 | TRBJ2-1 | TRBV28 | NA | CASSLNEQFF | TGTGCCAGCAGTTTGAATGAGCAGTTCTTC
many | 15 | TRBJ1-2 | TRBV27 | TRBD1 | CASSLAGTGVFGYTF | TGTGCCAGCAGTTTAGCCGGGACAGGGGTTTTTGGCTACACCTTC
NA | 14 | TRBJ2-7 | TRBV12-5 | NA | CASGSPGFIPGQYF | TGTGCTAGTGGTTCTCCCGGGTTTATCCCCGGGCAGTACTTC
many | 13 | TRBJ2-2 | TRBV20-1 | NA | CSARDRVAGELFF | TGCAGTGCTAGAGACAGGGTCGCCGGGGAGCTGTTTTTT
many | 15 | TRBJ2-3 | TRBV15 | NA | CATSSPTSSTDTQYF | TGTGCCACCAGCAGCCCAACTTCTAGCACAGATACGCAGTATTTT
few | 18 | TRBJ2-7 | TRBV6-2/TRBV6-3 | NA | CASIPIRQGPGVFYEQYF | TGTGCCAGCATTCCGATACGCCAGGGCCCGGGGGTTTTCTACGAGCAGTACTTC